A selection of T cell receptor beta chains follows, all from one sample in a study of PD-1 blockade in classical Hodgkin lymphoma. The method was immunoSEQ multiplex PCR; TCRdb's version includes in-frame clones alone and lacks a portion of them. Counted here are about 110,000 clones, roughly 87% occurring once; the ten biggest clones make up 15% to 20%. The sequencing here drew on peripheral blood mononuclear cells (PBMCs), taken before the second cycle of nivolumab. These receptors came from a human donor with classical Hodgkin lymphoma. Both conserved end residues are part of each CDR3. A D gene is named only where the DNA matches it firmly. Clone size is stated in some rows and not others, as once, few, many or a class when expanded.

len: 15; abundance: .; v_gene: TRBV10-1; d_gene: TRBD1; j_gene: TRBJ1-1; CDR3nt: TGCGCCAGCAGTGAAGCTGGGACAGGGGGCACTGAAGCTTTCTTT; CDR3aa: CASSEAGTGGTEAFF
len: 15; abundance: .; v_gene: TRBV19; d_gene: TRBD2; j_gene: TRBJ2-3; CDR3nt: TGTGCCAGTAGTCCCGGACTAGCGGGCACAGATACGCAGTATTTT; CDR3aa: CASSPGLAGTDTQYF
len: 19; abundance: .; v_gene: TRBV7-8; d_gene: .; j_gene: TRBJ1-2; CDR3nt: TGTGCCAGCAGCCCAGAATTACTCCAGGGGACACCGAATAACTATGGCTACACCTTC; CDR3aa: CASSPELLQGTPNNYGYTF
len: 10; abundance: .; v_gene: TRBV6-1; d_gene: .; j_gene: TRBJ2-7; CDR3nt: TGTGCCAGCTATCGGAACGAGCAGTACTTC; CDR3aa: CASYRNEQYF
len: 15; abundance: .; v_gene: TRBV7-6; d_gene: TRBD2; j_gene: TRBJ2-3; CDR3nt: TGTGCCAGCAGCTCTCTAGCGGGAGGGATAGATACGCAGTATTTT; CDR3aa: CASSSLAGGIDTQYF
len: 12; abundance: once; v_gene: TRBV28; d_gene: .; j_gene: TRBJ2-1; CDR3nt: TGTGCCACGGACAAGGGGTACAATGAGCAGTTCTTC; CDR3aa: CATDKGYNEQFF
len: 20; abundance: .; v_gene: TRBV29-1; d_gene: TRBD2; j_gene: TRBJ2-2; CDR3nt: TGCAGCGTTGACCTCTTCGGGACTAGCGGGAGAGGGCTGAACACCGGGGAGCTGTTTTTT; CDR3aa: CSVDLFGTSGRGLNTGELFF
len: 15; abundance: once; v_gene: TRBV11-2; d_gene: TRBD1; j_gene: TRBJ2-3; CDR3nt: TGTGCCAGCAGCCGTTGGGACAGGGGTGCAGATACGCAGTATTTT; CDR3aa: CASSRWDRGADTQYF
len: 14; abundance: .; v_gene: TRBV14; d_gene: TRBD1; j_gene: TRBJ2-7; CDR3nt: TGTGCCAGCAGTCCGACAGGGGTTGTCTACGAGCAGTACTTC; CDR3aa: CASSPTGVVYEQYF
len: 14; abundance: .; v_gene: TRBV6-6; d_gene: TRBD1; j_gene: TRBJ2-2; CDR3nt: TGTGCCAGCAGTTGGGACAGGGGGACCGGGGAGCTGTTTTTT; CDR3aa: CASSWDRGTGELFF
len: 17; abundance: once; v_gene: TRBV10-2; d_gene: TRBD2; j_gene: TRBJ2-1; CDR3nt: TGCGCCAGCAGCAGCCCAACTAGCGAGAGCTCCTACAATGAGCAGTTCTTC; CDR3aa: CASSSPTSESSYNEQFF
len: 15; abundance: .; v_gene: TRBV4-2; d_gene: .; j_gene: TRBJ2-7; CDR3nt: TGTGCCAGCAGCCAAGAGAAAGGACCGTTCTACGAGCAGTACTTC; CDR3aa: CASSQEKGPFYEQYF
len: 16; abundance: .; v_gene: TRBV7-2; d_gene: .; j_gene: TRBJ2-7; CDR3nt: TGTGCCAGCAGCTCATTTGGGGCAGGGGTCTCCTACGAGCAGTACTTC; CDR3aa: CASSSFGAGVSYEQYF
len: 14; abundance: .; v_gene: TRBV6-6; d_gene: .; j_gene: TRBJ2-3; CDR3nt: TGTGCCAGCAGCCACTGGGGCAGCACAGATACGCAGTATTTT; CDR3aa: CASSHWGSTDTQYF
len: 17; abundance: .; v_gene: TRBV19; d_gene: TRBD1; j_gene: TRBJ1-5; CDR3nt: TGTGCCAGTAGGCCGGGACAGGGGGCTAAGGGCAATCAGCCCCAGCATTTT; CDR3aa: CASRPGQGAKGNQPQHF
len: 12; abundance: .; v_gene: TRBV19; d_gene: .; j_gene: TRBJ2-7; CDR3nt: TGTGCCACAACAGGGTGGTATAACGAGCAGTACTTC; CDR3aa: CATTGWYNEQYF
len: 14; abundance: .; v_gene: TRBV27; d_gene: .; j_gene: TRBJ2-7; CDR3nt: TGTGCCAGCAGGGACGGTTTGACCTCCTACGAGCAGTACTTC; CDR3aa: CASRDGLTSYEQYF
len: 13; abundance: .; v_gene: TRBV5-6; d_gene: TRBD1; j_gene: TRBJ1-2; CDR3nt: TGTGCCAGCAGCCTAGGGACAGAGAATGGCTACACCTTC; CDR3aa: CASSLGTENGYTF
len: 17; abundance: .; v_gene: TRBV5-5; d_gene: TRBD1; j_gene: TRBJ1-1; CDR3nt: TGTGCCAGCAGCTCTAGGACAGGACTTAACATGAACACTGAAGCTTTCTTT; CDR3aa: CASSSRTGLNMNTEAFF
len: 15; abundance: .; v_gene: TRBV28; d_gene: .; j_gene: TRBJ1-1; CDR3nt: TGTGCCAGCAGTTTAAGGGGCCGCGGAGGGACTGAAGCTTTCTTT; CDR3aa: CASSLRGRGGTEAFF
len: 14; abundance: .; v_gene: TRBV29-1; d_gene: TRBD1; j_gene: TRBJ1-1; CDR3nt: TGCAGCGTTGAATCGGACAGGGGGAACACTGAAGCTTTCTTT; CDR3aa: CSVESDRGNTEAFF
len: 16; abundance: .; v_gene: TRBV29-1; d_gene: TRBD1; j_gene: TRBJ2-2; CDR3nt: TGCAGCGCCATACCACAGGGGGCGGAATACACCGGGGAGCTGTTTTTT; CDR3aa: CSAIPQGAEYTGELFF